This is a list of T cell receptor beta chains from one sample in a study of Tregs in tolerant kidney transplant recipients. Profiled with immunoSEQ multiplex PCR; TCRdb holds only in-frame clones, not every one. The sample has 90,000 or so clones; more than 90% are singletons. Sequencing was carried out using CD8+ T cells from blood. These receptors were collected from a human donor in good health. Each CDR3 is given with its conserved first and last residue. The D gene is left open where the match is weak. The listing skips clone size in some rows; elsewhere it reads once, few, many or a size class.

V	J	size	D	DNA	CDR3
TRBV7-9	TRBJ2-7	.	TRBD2	TGTGCCAGCAGCTTAGTGACTAGCGGCTACGAGCAGTACTTC	CASSLVTSGYEQYF
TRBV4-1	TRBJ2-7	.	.	TGCGCCAGCAGCCAAGTGTCGACAGGAGCCTACGAGCAGTACTTC	CASSQVSTGAYEQYF
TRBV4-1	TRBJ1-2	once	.	TGCGCCAGCAGCCAACGACTAATACCGGGGACCAACTATGGCTACACCTTC	CASSQRLIPGTNYGYTF
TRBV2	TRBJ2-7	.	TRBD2	TGTGCCAGCAGAGATCCGGGACTAGCGGGGGCGCGCTACGAGCAGTACTTC	CASRDPGLAGARYEQYF
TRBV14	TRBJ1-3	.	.	TGTGCCAGCAGCCAAGGACAGTTCTCCTTTAACACCATATATTTT	CASSQGQFSFNTIYF
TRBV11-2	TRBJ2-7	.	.	TGTGCCAGCAGCCCCGGGACAACTCTCTCCTACGAGCAGTACTTC	CASSPGTTLSYEQYF
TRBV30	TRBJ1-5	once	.	TGTGCCTGGAGTGGGGATTGGGGAGGCAATCAGCCCCAGCATTTT	CAWSGDWGGNQPQHF
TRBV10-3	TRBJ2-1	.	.	TGTGCCATCAGTGGGGGCAGGGGCTCCTACAATGAGCAGTTCTTC	CAISGGRGSYNEQFF
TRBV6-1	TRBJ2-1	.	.	TGTGCCAGCAGTGAGAGGGTAGGCTCCTACAATGAGCAGTTCTTC	CASSERVGSYNEQFF
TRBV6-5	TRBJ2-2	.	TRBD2	TGTGCCAGCAGTTACGGGGGGGCCGGGGAGCTGTTTTTT	CASSYGGAGELFF
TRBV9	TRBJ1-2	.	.	TGTGCCAGCAGCGTACAGGGGTCCGCCGATGGCTACACCTTC	CASSVQGSADGYTF
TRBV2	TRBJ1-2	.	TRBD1	TGTGCCAGCGACAGGGGAGGCGGCTACACCTTC	CASDRGGGYTF
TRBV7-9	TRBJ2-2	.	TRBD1	TGTGCCAGCAGCTTAGGACAGGGTGGAACTGGGGAGCTGTTTTTT	CASSLGQGGTGELFF
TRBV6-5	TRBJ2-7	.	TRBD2	TGTGCCAGCAGTTACGCGGGACTAGGCTACGAGCAGTACTTC	CASSYAGLGYEQYF
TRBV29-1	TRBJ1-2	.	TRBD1	TGCAGCGTTGGGAGACAGGGCCCCTATGGCTACACCTTC	CSVGRQGPYGYTF
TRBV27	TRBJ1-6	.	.	TGTGCCAGCAGTTTACCGGGACAATATAATTCACCCCTCCACTTT	CASSLPGQYNSPLHF
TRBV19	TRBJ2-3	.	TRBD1	TGTGCCAGTAGTGGGACAGGGGCTAGCACAGATACGCAGTATTTT	CASSGTGASTDTQYF
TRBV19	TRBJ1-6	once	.	TGTGCCAGTAGTCCCACCAGTAATTCACCCCTCCACTTT	CASSPTSNSPLHF
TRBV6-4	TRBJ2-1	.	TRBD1	TGTGCCAGCAGTGACTCAGGGGGCGCAGGGGATGAGCAGTTCTTC	CASSDSGGAGDEQFF
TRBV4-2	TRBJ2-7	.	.	TGTGCCAGTTCCGCCGGGGGGCCCTACGAGCAGTACTTC	CASSAGGPYEQYF